This TCR beta chain came from a study of identical twins. The CDR3 is 12 amino acids. V lost 3 bases to trimming and J lost 8 bases, with 10 bases between them. To note about this clonotype: Its matching antigen is unknown.

One entry per CDR3 protein results from TCRdb running MiXCR on the 5' RACE reads. The table includes hundreds of thousands of distinct CDR3 sequences, roughly an eighth detected once. General study points: Out-of-frame beta chain sequences displayed weaker excess sharing between twins. Out-of-frame TCR alpha sharing observed in monozygotic twins exceeded model estimates. It was cross-sectional statistical analysis, not following the same donors, that the conclusions relied on. For out-of-frame alpha sequences shared by twins, low generation probability was in excess.

These data are also associated with another study on yellow fever vaccine responses in identical twins.

The chain couples TRBV12-3 or TRBV12-4 to TRBJ1-2; no clear D gene. This TCR came from a woman between 18 and 29 years old in good health. Material: PBMCs. CDR3 in DNA: TGTGCCAGCAGTTTTAAGGGCGGAGGCTACACCTTC. Translation gives CASSFKGGGYTF.